The 25 T cell receptor beta chains below all came from one sample that was sequenced in a study of T cell changes during pregnancy in multiple sclerosis. Clones were read by immunoSEQ multiplex PCR, and TCRdb kept only the in-frame ones, dropping some. The sample records about 46,000 clones, 94% being singletons. The sequenced sample was CD8+ T cells from peripheral blood mononuclear cells, obtained in the first trimester of pregnancy. The receptor set was obtained from a female donor with multiple sclerosis, enrolled in a pregnancy study.

The chain employs TRBV27 and TRBJ2-7; possible D gene TRBD2, 5 bases. Germline CDR1 MNHEY, CDR2 SMNVEV (reference sequence). This CDR3 has 14 amino acids. Trimming left V 5 bases short and J 0 bases short, with 11 bases between. In nucleotides, the CDR3 is TGTGCCAGCAGTCTGGGAGTTACCTCCTACGAGCAGTACTTC. Amino acid sequence: CASSLGVTSYEQYF.

This sequence joins TRBV4-1 and TRBJ1-5; TRBD1 agrees at 8 bases. After removal of 2 bases from V and 5 bases from J, the junction contained 5 bases not matched to a gene. Per the germline V gene, CDR1 is MGHRA and CDR2 is YSYEKL. This CDR3 region has 15 residues. The CDR3 DNA sequence: TGCGCCAGCAGCCAATCCCGGGACAGGTATCAGCCCCAGCATTTT. This translates into CASSQSRDRYQPQHF.

V and J are TRBV6-1 and TRBJ1-2; TRBD1 agrees at 7 bases. CDR1 and CDR2 (germline): MNHNS, SASEGT. This CDR3 is 13 amino acids long. With V trimmed by 6 bases and J by 4 bases, 5 bases remained unmatched. The CDR3 sequence: CASSFGQAYGYTF. CDR3 DNA sequence: TGTGCCAGCAGCTTTGGACAGGCCTATGGCTACACCTTC.

CDR3 DNA sequence: TGCGCCAGCAGTTTACCCACTAGCGGGAGCGGTACTGAGCAGTTCTTC. It specifies CASSLPTSGSGTEQFF. The chain combines TRBV10-2 with TRBJ2-1; 11 bases agree with TRBD2. V was pared by 5 bases and J by 9 bases, with 12 bases of the junction left unmatched. This CDR3 spans 16 amino acids. The germline V gene has CDR1 WSHSY and CDR2 SAAADI.

The rearrangement joins TRBV5-5 to TRBJ1-3; TRBD1 matches at 9 bases. CDR1 is SGHKS and CDR2 is YYEKEE in the germline V gene (reference sequence). The length of the CDR3 is 15 residues. The junction had 6 bases not matched to a gene; V was cut back by 4 bases and J by 4 bases. The CDR3, as DNA: TGTGCCAGCAGCCAGGGACAGGGTGCAGGAAACACCATATATTTT. It is translated as CASSQGQGAGNTIYF.

The chain combines TRBV5-8 with TRBJ2-1; 10 positions match TRBD1. In germline, CDR1 is SGHTS, CDR2 YDEGEE. J lost 9 bases, V lost 0 bases, and 12 bases had no gene match. CDR3 length: 17 residues. The CDR3 DNA follows: TGTGCCAGCAGCTTGGTCCGGGACAGGGGAGCACTAGGTGAGCAGTTCTTC. It codes for CASSLVRDRGALGEQFF. The whole variable domain, remainder taken from reference TRBV5-8 and TRBJ2-1, is EAGVTQSPTHLIKTRGQQATLRCSPISGHTSVYWYQQALGLGLQFLLWYDEGEERNRGNFPPRFSGRQFPNYSSELNVNALELEDSALYLCASSLVRDRGALGEQFFGPGTRLTVL.

The rearrangement joins TRBV28 to TRBJ1-1, with a possible D match to TRBD1 (5 bases). The CDR3 length is 16 residues. Germline assignment: CDR1 MDHEN and CDR2 SYDVKM. V was clipped by 5 bases and J by 1 base, with 17 bases between them. The DNA of the CDR3 is TGTGCCAGCAGTCTCCATGGGGGGGATGGGAACACTGAAGCTTTCTTT. Its translation is CASSLHGGDGNTEAFF.

The V call is TRBV5-1, the J call TRBJ2-1, with D possibly matching TRBD1 (6 bases). Trimming pared 0 bases from V and 7 bases from J, leaving 23 bases between. Germline-derived CDR1 and CDR2 are SGHRS and YFSETQ. The CDR3 runs 18 residues. The CDR3 loop reads CASSLDLRGQVRGNEQFF. In DNA form, the CDR3 reads TGCGCCAGCAGCTTGGACTTGAGAGGGCAGGTTAGGGGGAATGAGCAGTTCTTC.

The chain uses TRBV9 and TRBJ2-2; D may be TRBD2 (7 bases). Germline CDR1 reads SGDLS; CDR2 reads YYNGEE. There are 16 residues in the CDR3. Trimming cost V 4 bases and J 0 bases, with 13 bases left between them. Here the CDR3 reads CASSRWGGPNTGELFF. The CDR3 region has the DNA TGTGCCAGCAGCCGGTGGGGGGGCCCGAACACCGGGGAGCTGTTTTTT.

The chain is built from TRBV11-2 and TRBJ1-3; D ambiguous. Germline-derived CDR1 and CDR2 are SGHAT and FQNNGV. This CDR3 spans 14 amino acids. V lost 5 bases and J 0 bases, leaving 8 bases between the germline ends. In DNA, the CDR3 is TGTGCCAGCAGCCCCCCTAGCTCTGGAAACACCATATATTTT. Amino acid sequence: CASSPPSSGNTIYF.

In DNA form, the CDR3 reads TGTGCCAGCAGCTCCCCGTCTAGCGAATACGAGCAGTACTTC. Protein product: CASSSPSSEYEQYF. The chain links TRBV11-2 to TRBJ2-7; a weak D match, TRBD2 (6 bases). This CDR3 has 14 amino acids. With 4 bases removed from V and 4 bases from J, the gap between germline ends came to 14 bases. CDR1 and CDR2 (germline): SGHAT, FQNNGV.

The chain has TRBV15 and TRBJ1-1; 7 nucleotides agree with TRBD1. Germline loops: CDR1 LNHNV, CDR2 YYDKDF (reference sequence). Germline trimming cut 6 bases from V and 0 bases from J; bases unmatched to any gene: 7. This CDR3 region has 15 residues. The CDR3 here is CATSTEQGMNTEAFF. CDR3 in DNA: TGTGCCACCAGTACTGAACAGGGGATGAACACTGAAGCTTTCTTT.

The rearrangement uses TRBV15 and TRBJ1-6; 7 bases are shared with TRBD1. Per the germline V gene, CDR1 is LNHNV and CDR2 is YYDKDF (reference sequence). V trimming: 3 bases; J trimming: 7 bases; junction bases outside the gene matches: 3. This CDR3 spans 14 amino acids. CDR3 region: CATSSQGENSPLHF. The CDR3 DNA reads as TGTGCCACCAGCAGTCAGGGGGAGAATTCACCCCTCCACTTT. The full variable domain, with the rest looked up from reference TRBV15 and TRBJ1-6, is DAMVIQNPRYQVTQFGKPVTLSCSQTLNHNVMYWYQQKSSQAPKLLFHYYDKDFNNEADTPDNFQSRRPNTSFCFLDIRSPGLGDTAMYLCATSSQGENSPLHFGNGTRLTVT.

This clone appeared a single time. The chain uses TRBV9 and TRBJ2-5, with 10 nucleotides matching TRBD2. V trimming: 0 bases; J trimming: 5 bases; junction bases outside the gene matches: 10. The CDR3 spans 17 residues. CDR1 is SGDLS, CDR2 YYNGEE, per germline. The CDR3 loop is CASSVEASGGLWETQYF. Here the CDR3 DNA reads TGTGCCAGCAGCGTAGAGGCTAGCGGGGGCCTTTGGGAGACCCAGTACTTC.

V is TRBV7-9 and J is TRBJ2-3; D call uncertain. Trimming removed 5 bases from V and 0 bases from J, with 12 bases in between. The V gene's germline CDR1 is SEHNR and CDR2 FQNEAQ (reference sequence). The CDR3 runs 15 residues. CDR3 amino acids: CASSPYPTSTDTQYF. CDR3 nucleotide sequence: TGTGCCAGCAGCCCCTATCCTACTAGCACAGATACGCAGTATTTT.

The rearrangement joins TRBV7-2 to TRBJ2-2; D unclear. CDR3 length: 12 amino acids. Trimming left V 8 bases short and J 6 bases short, with 10 bases between. Looked up from germline, CDR1 is SGHTA and CDR2 is FQGNSA. The CDR3 region is CASVARAGELFF. In DNA, the CDR3 is TGTGCCAGCGTAGCCCGTGCCGGGGAGCTGTTTTTT.

For the CDR3, the DNA is TGTGCCAGCAGGACAGGGACTAGGGGGTGGAATGAGCAGTTCTTC. This codes for CASRTGTRGWNEQFF. The rearrangement joins TRBV27 to TRBJ2-1, with a possible D match to TRBD2 (8 bases). The CDR3 extends over 15 amino acids. Deletions cut 6 bases from V and 7 bases from J, with 19 bases between. CDR1 is MNHEY and CDR2 is SMNVEV in the germline V gene (reference sequence).

The chain employs TRBV19 and TRBJ1-1, with 7 bases fitting TRBD1. V was clipped by 4 bases and J by 8 bases; unmatched bases: 13. The germline CDR1 and CDR2 sequences are LNHDA and SQIVND (reference sequence). The CDR3 extends over 15 amino acids. Here the CDR3 DNA reads TGTGCCAGTAGTACCCCTTTGGAGGGGGCCCCCGAAGCTTTCTTT. As protein: CASSTPLEGAPEAFF.

The chain recombines TRBV27 with TRBJ1-1; 9 nucleotides line up with TRBD1. V lost 3 bases and J lost 4; bases outside the gene matches: 9. CDR1 is MNHEY, CDR2 SMNVEV, per germline (reference sequence). This CDR3 is 16 amino acids long. CDR3 in amino acids: CASSLGTGMLGTEAFF. The CDR3 DNA follows: TGTGCCAGCAGTTTGGGGACAGGGATGTTAGGCACTGAAGCTTTCTTT.

This clone was counted a single time. The chain couples TRBV19 to TRBJ2-1; 7 positions match TRBD2. Germline V CDR1 and CDR2: LNHDA, SQIVND (reference sequence). Trimming removed 3 bases from V and 5 bases from J; junction bases left unmatched: 1. This CDR3 comprises 13 residues. DNA of the CDR3: TGTGCCAGTAGTATGGGAGGGAACAATGAGCAGTTCTTC. Encoded protein: CASSMGGNNEQFF.

In its sample, this clone was seen once. This rearrangement joins TRBV6-4 to TRBJ2-3, with TRBD2 matching over 8 bases. The trim removed 2 bases at V and 3 bases at J, leaving 4 bases unmatched. CDR1 and CDR2 (germline): MRHNA, SNTAGT. This CDR3 is 15 amino acids long. CDR3 DNA: TGTGCCAGCAGTGACACGGGAGGGCCGACAGATACGCAGTATTTT. This codes for CASSDTGGPTDTQYF.

The CDR3 sequence: CATSIERTEAFF. The CDR3 DNA reads TGTGCCACTTCGATAGAACGCACTGAAGCTTTCTTT. The V call is TRBV7-9, the J call TRBJ1-1; no firm D call. V lost 10 bases to trimming and J lost 4 bases, with 13 bases between them. CDR3 length: 12 residues. Germline V gives CDR1 SEHNR, CDR2 FQNEAQ (reference sequence).

The CDR3 sequence: CSVEAGLGWLEQFF. The CDR3 DNA reads TGCAGCGTTGAAGCGGGGTTGGGTTGGCTTGAGCAGTTCTTC. The chain links TRBV29-1 to TRBJ2-1, with D maybe TRBD2 (5 bases). Germline CDR1 reads SQVTM; CDR2 reads ANQGSEA. The CDR3 extends over 14 amino acids. Trimming removed 1 base from V and 9 bases from J, with 16 bases in between.

The V call is TRBV10-2, the J call TRBJ1-1, with TRBD1 identical over 11 bases. V was clipped by 5 bases and J by 4 bases; unmatched bases: 9. Germline CDR1 reads WSHSY; CDR2 reads SAAADI. CDR3 length: 16 amino acids. The CDR3 region is CASSHPGQGVATEAFF. The DNA for the CDR3 is TGCGCCAGCAGTCACCCGGGACAGGGGGTCGCCACTGAAGCTTTCTTT.

V and J are TRBV7-3 and TRBJ2-2; tentative D call: TRBD2 (5 bases). Trimming removed 3 bases at V and 6 bases at J, with 5 bases between. In germline, CDR1 is SGHTA, CDR2 FQGTGA. The CDR3 covers 12 residues. As DNA, the CDR3 is TGTGCCAGCAGCTTCGGGGCCGGGGAGCTGTTTTTT. Its protein is CASSFGAGELFF.